This TCR beta chain was recovered during a study of T cell changes during pregnancy in multiple sclerosis. Clones were sequenced by immunoSEQ multiplex PCR, and TCRdb holds only the in-frame ones, with some missing. The repertoire holds about 38,000 clones, with more than 75% as singletons. J gave up 4 bases and V 8 bases, and 7 bases lay outside the gene matches. The CDR3 is made up of 14 amino acids. Germline assignment: CDR1 LNHDA and CDR2 SQIVND (reference sequence). The rearrangement uses TRBV19 and TRBJ2-1; TRBD1 matches at 8 bases. The source was CD8+ T cells from peripheral blood mononuclear cells, collected in the third trimester of pregnancy. This receptor was identified in a female donor with multiple sclerosis, enrolled in a pregnancy study. CDR3 in amino acids: CASSKDRDYNEQFF. CDR3 sequence (DNA): TGTGCCAGTTCTAAGGACAGGGATTACAATGAGCAGTTCTTC.